This T cell receptor beta chain was captured in a study of T cells in Graves' hyperthyroidism and ophthalmopathy. About the research overall: Peripheral blood was collected at initial diagnosis, before any treatment. Overall study findings and caveats: Appearing also in blood were most of the thyroid clonotypes expanded above 0.001.

Germline V gene sequence: CDR1 GTSNPN, CDR2 SVGIG (reference sequence). The V end was cut by 7 bases, the J end by 4 bases, with 10 bases between. CDR3 size: 11 residues. This clonotype was counted only a few times. Its antigen remains unidentified. It was RNA transcripts that yielded the amplified TCR beta CDR3 regions. The primer set for the first-round RT-PCR of the TCR CDR3 was HTBI. One entry per CDR3 protein, called by TCRdb with MiXCR from the multiplex PCR reads. The sample carries around 350,000 distinct CDR3 sequences, more than 20% recorded once. Patients aged 18 to 65 had newly diagnosed hyperthyroidism that had lasted under 2 months. The study based diagnoses on clinical symptoms, serum thyroxine and TRAb, thyroid ultrasound and orbital computed tomography.

This clonotype was sampled from a man aged 45-65 years with Graves' hyperthyroidism. The chain combines TRBV30 with TRBJ1-1; D is ambiguous. Sequenced: blood. The CDR3 spells CASERGTEAFF. The CDR3 DNA reads TGTGCCTCAGAACGGGGCACTGAAGCTTTCTTT.